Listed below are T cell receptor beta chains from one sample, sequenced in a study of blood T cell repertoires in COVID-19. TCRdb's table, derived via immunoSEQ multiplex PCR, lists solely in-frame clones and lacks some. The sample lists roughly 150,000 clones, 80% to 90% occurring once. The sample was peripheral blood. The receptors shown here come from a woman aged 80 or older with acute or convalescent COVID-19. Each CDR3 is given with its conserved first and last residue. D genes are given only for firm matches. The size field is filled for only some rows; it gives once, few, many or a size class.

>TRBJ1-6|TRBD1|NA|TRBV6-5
CASSYGTGNNSPLHF
TGTGCCAGCAGTTACGGGACAGGGAATAATTCACCCCTCCACTTT
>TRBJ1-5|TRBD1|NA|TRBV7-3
CASSKTGGNQPQHF
TGTGCCAGCAGCAAAACAGGGGGGAATCAGCCCCAGCATTTT
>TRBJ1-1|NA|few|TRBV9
CASSVDDYGGDKTEAFF
TGTGCCAGCAGCGTAGATGATTATGGAGGGGATAAAACTGAAGCTTTCTTT
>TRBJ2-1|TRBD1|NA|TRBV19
CASSISTGGWNEQFF
TGTGCCAGTAGTATTTCAACAGGGGGGTGGAATGAGCAGTTCTTC
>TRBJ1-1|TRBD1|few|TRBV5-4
CASSRDRVNTEAFF
TGTGCCAGCAGCAGGGACAGGGTTAACACTGAAGCTTTCTTT
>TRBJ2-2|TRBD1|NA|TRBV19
CASITGGNTGELFF
TGTGCCAGTATCACAGGGGGCAACACCGGGGAGCTGTTTTTT
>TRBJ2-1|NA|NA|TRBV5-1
CASSLAGTSFSYNEQFF
TGCGCCAGCAGCTTGGCGGGGACATCCTTCTCCTACAATGAGCAGTTCTTC
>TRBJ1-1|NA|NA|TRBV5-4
CASRRGRGSLMNTEAFF
TGTGCCAGCAGAAGGGGCAGAGGCAGCCTTATGAACACTGAAGCTTTCTTT
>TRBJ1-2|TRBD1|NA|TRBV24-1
CATSDVDRGKGYTF
TGTGCCACCAGTGATGTGGACAGGGGGAAAGGCTACACCTTC
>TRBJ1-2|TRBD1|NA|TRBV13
CASSQGQGQWYGYTF
TGTGCCAGCAGCCAAGGACAGGGTCAGTGGTATGGCTACACCTTC
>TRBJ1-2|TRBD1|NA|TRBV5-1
CASSRDRVANGYTF
TGCGCCAGCAGTCGGGACAGGGTAGCGAATGGCTACACCTTC
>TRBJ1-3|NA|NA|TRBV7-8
CASSLWTDFGNTIYF
TGTGCCAGCAGCCTCTGGACGGACTTCGGAAACACCATATATTTT
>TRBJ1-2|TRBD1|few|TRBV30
CAWGSYPGQLYGYTF
TGTGCCTGGGGATCATATCCGGGACAGCTCTATGGCTACACCTTC
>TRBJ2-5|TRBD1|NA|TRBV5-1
CASSWGQGRRETQYF
TGCGCCAGCAGCTGGGGACAGGGGAGGCGGGAGACCCAGTACTTC
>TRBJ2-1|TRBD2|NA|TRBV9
CASSSRLAGVEQFF
TGTGCCAGCAGCTCCCGACTAGCGGGAGTTGAGCAGTTCTTC
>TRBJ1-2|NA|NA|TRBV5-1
CASSLGGRRSGYGYTF
TGCGCCAGCAGCCTCGGTGGCAGGAGGTCGGGCTATGGCTACACCTTC
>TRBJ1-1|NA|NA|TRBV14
CASSPLAANTEAFF
TGTGCCAGCAGCCCCCTCGCGGCGAACACTGAAGCTTTCTTT
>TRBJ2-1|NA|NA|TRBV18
CASSPPERGGFSYNEQFF
TGTGCCAGCTCACCGCCGGAGAGGGGGGGATTCTCGTACAATGAGCAGTTCTTC
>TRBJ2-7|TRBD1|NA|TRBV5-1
CASRNRTGPYEQYF
TGCGCCAGCCGAAATAGGACAGGGCCCTACGAGCAGTACTTC
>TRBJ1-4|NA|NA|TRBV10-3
CATRNGNEEKLFF
TGTGCCACCAGGAACGGTAACGAGGAAAAACTGTTTTTT
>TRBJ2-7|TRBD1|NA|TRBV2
CASNPGQGYEQYF
TGTGCCAGCAACCCGGGACAGGGGTACGAGCAGTACTTC
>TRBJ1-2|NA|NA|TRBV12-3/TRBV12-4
CASSSGVDGYTF
TGTGCCAGCAGTTCCGGGGTCGATGGCTACACCTTC
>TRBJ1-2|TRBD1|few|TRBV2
CASSAGTGVHGYTF
TGTGCCAGCAGCGCCGGGACAGGGGTTCATGGCTACACCTTC
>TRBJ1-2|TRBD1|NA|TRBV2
CASTTTGGYGYTF
TGTGCCAGCACCACGACAGGGGGCTATGGCTACACCTTC
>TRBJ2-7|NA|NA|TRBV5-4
CASSLDRLEQYF
TGTGCCAGCAGCTTGGACAGGTTAGAGCAGTACTTC
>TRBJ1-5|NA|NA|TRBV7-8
CASSPRGDYNQPQHF
TGTGCCAGCAGCCCCAGGGGAGATTACAATCAGCCCCAGCATTTT
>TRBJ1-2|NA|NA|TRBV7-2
CASSYPGGPYGYTF
TGTGCCAGCAGCTACCCCGGGGGGCCCTATGGCTACACCTTC
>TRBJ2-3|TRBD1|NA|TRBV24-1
CATSELDRDTDTQYF
TGTGCCACCAGTGAGCTAGACAGGGACACAGATACGCAGTATTTT
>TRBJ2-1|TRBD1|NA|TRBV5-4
CASSFTGANEQFF
TGTGCCAGCAGCTTCACAGGGGCCAATGAGCAGTTCTTC
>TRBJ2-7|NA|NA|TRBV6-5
CASSYDRYEQYF
TGTGCCAGCAGTTACGACAGATACGAGCAGTACTTC
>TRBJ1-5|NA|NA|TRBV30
CAWNQRGGNQPQHF
TGTGCCTGGAACCAGCGAGGTGGCAATCAGCCCCAGCATTTT
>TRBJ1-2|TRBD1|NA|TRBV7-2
CASSQKQGAKGYTF
TGTGCCAGCAGTCAAAAACAGGGGGCCAAGGGCTACACCTTC